These T cell receptor beta chains were read from a single sample in a study of beta chain features in type 1 diabetes. Method: immunoSEQ multiplex PCR; TCRdb's copy keeps in-frame clones and lacks some. Found here are about 930,000 clones, roughly 15% of them singletons; the top ten hold 0.023%. The sequenced material came from naive CD4+ T cells from blood. The receptors were sampled from a woman younger than 35 in good health. Each CDR3 is given with its conserved first and last residue. The order of the fields is D gene, clone size, J gene, V gene, CDR3 protein, CDR3 DNA. D genes are given only for firm matches. A clone size is listed for some rows: how often the clone was seen (once, few, many), or a class if it is expanded.

NA,few,TRBJ1-1,TRBV25-1,CASSKNTEAFF,TGTGCCAGCAGTAAGAACACTGAAGCTTTCTTT
TRBD1,few,TRBJ2-6,TRBV25-1,CASSPAGQVFPGANVLTF,TGTGCCAGCAGCCCCGCGGGACAGGTATTCCCTGGGGCCAACGTCCTGACTTTC
NA,NA,TRBJ2-4,TRBV6-6,CASSPGPGPNIQYF,TGTGCCAGCAGTCCCGGCCCGGGCCCCAACATTCAGTACTTC
TRBD1,few,TRBJ2-2,TRBV4-1,CASSRDRVRGGELFF,TGCGCCAGCAGCCGCGACAGGGTTCGGGGCGGGGAGCTGTTTTTT
TRBD1,NA,TRBJ2-1,TRBV27,CASSQDRRSGNEQFF,TGTGCCAGCAGCCAGGACAGGCGCAGCGGCAATGAGCAGTTCTTC
NA,NA,TRBJ2-3,TRBV20-1,CSAREPTQYF,TGCAGTGCTAGAGAACCCACGCAGTATTTT
TRBD2,NA,TRBJ2-3,TRBV7-2,CASSFRYGRGTDTQYF,TGTGCCAGCAGCTTCCGATACGGGAGGGGGACAGATACGCAGTATTTT
NA,NA,TRBJ2-6,TRBV28,CASSLSWANVLTF,TGTGCCAGCAGTTTATCCTGGGCCAACGTCCTGACTTTC
NA,once,TRBJ1-1,TRBV18,CASSPEVAGKGKAAFF,TGTGCCAGCTCACCAGAGGTGGCAGGGAAGGGAAAGGCTGCTTTCTTT
NA,few,TRBJ2-7,TRBV7-9,CASSPPGGSEQYF,TGTGCCAGCAGCCCACCAGGGGGGAGCGAGCAGTACTTC
NA,NA,TRBJ2-7,TRBV6-5,CASSYSTGTYEQYF,TGTGCCAGCAGTTACTCGACAGGTACCTACGAGCAGTACTTC
NA,few,TRBJ1-2,TRBV7-2,CASSGQIQSYGYTF,TGTGCCAGCAGCGGCCAAATTCAGAGCTATGGCTACACCTTC
NA,NA,TRBJ2-1,TRBV27,CASSLFPAGEQFF,TGTGCCAGCAGTTTATTCCCGGCGGGTGAGCAGTTCTTC
TRBD2,NA,TRBJ2-2,TRBV5-1,CASSFRSGRAGELFF,TGCGCCAGCAGCTTCCGCAGCGGGAGGGCGGGGGAGCTGTTTTTT
TRBD2,NA,TRBJ2-7,TRBV28,CASRSGLAVYEQYF,TGTGCCAGCCGCTCGGGACTAGCGGTATACGAGCAGTACTTC
NA,NA,TRBJ1-5,TRBV2,CASKGEDPARNQPQHF,TGTGCCAGCAAGGGAGAGGACCCCGCTCGCAATCAGCCCCAGCATTTT
TRBD2,few,TRBJ2-3,TRBV18,CASSPLSGLAGLDTQYF,TGTGCCAGCTCACCCCTGTCCGGACTAGCGGGACTAGATACGCAGTATTTT
TRBD2,NA,TRBJ2-1,TRBV29-1,CSVGTSGRSPYNEQFF,TGCAGCGTTGGGACTAGCGGGAGATCTCCCTACAATGAGCAGTTCTTC
TRBD2,NA,TRBJ2-2,TRBV5-4,CASSLFAGVTGELFF,TGTGCCAGCAGCTTGTTTGCGGGAGTAACCGGGGAGCTGTTTTTT
TRBD2,few,TRBJ2-1,TRBV18,CASFQTSGRYNEQFF,TGTGCCAGCTTCCAGACTAGCGGGAGATACAATGAGCAGTTCTTC
TRBD1,few,TRBJ2-7,TRBV7-3,CASSLAPTGGPYEQYF,TGTGCCAGCAGCTTAGCCCCGACAGGGGGCCCCTACGAGCAGTACTTC
NA,few,TRBJ2-7,TRBV6-5,CASSPGTRGYEQYF,TGTGCCAGCAGCCCCGGGACGCGGGGCTACGAGCAGTACTTC
NA,NA,TRBJ2-5,TRBV7-2,CASSGGWGKAQYF,TGTGCCAGCAGCGGAGGGTGGGGAAAGGCCCAGTACTTC
NA,NA,TRBJ2-2,TRBV6-5,CASRLPGTNVELFF,TGTGCCAGCAGACTACCGGGTACCAATGTGGAGCTGTTTTTT
NA,NA,TRBJ2-1,TRBV5-4,CASSFRVRVGRNEQFF,TGTGCCAGCAGCTTCCGTGTTCGGGTCGGGCGAAATGAGCAGTTCTTC
TRBD1,NA,TRBJ1-4,TRBV7-9,CASSLGDRGLHEKLFF,TGTGCCAGCAGCTTAGGGGACAGGGGGCTGCACGAAAAACTGTTTTTT
NA,NA,TRBJ2-3,TRBV13,CASSSTGTHADTQYF,TGTGCCAGCAGCTCGACCGGGACGCACGCAGATACGCAGTATTTT